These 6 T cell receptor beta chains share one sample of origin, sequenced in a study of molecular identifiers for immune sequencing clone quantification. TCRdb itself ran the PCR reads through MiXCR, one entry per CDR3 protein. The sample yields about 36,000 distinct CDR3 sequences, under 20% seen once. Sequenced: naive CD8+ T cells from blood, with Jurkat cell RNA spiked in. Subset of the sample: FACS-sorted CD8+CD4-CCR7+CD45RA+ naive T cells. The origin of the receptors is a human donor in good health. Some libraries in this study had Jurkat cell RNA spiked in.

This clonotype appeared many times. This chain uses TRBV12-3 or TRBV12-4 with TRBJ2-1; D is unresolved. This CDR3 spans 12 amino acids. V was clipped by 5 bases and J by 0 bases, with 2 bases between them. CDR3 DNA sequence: TGTGCCAGCAGTACCTCCTACAATGAGCAGTTCTTC. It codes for CASSTSYNEQFF.

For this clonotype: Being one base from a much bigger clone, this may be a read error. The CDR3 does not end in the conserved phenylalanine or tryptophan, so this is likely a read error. The CDR3: CASSFPGVETQYL. Written as DNA, the CDR3 is TGTGCCAGCAGTTTCCCAGGGGTTGAGACCCAGTACTTA. This rearrangement joins TRBV12-3 or TRBV12-4 to TRBJ2-5, with D perhaps matching TRBD1 (6 bases). Trimming took 3 bases from V and 5 from J, leaving 10 bases between them. The CDR3 loop spans 13 amino acids.

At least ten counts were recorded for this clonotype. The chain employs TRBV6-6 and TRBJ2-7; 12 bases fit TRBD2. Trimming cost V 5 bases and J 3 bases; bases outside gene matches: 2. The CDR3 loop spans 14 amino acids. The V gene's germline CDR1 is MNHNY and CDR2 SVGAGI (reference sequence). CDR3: CASSPLAGGYEQYF. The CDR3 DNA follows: TGTGCCAGCAGTCCACTAGCGGGGGGCTACGAGCAGTACTTC.

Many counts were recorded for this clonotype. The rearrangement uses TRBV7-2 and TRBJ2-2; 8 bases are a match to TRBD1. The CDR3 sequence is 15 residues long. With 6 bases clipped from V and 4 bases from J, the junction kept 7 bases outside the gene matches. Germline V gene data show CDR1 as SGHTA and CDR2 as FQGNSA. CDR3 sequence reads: CASSRGQGGTGELFF. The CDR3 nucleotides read TGTGCCAGCAGTCGAGGACAGGGAGGCACCGGGGAGCTGTTTTTT.

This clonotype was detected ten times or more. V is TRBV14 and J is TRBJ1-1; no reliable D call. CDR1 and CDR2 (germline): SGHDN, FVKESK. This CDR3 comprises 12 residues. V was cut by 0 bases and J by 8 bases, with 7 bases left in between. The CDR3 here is CASSQEGAEAFF. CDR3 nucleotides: TGTGCCAGCAGCCAAGAGGGTGCAGAAGCTTTCTTT.

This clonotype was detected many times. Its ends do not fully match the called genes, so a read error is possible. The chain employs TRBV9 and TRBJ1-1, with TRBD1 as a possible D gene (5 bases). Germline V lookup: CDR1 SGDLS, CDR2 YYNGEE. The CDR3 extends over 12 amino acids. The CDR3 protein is CASSVATGYQVF. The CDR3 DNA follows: TGTGCCAGCAGCGTAGCTACAGGATACCAAGTCTTT.